What follows is one T cell receptor (beta chain) and its context. The data were taken from a study of T cells in Graves' hyperthyroidism and ophthalmopathy. The CDR3 covers 15 residues. The germline gives CDR1 SGHKS, CDR2 YYEKEE (reference sequence). The V end lost 3 bases, the J end lost 0 bases, and 10 bases lay between the germline ends. The source material, RNA transcripts, was used to amplify TCR beta CDR3 regions. A set of HTBI primers served as the primers for a first-round RT-PCR of the TCR CDR3. TCRdb passed the multiplex PCR reads through MiXCR, listing each CDR3 protein once. This table holds roughly 530,000 distinct CDR3 sequences, over 15% found once.

Sequencing was carried out using blood. This rearrangement joins TRBV5-5 to TRBJ1-5, with TRBD1 as a possible D gene (6 bases). The receptor's source is a woman aged 18-29 years with Graves' ophthalmopathy. The CDR3 DNA sequence: TGTGCCAGCAGCTCGGACAGTTATAGCAATCAGCCCCAGCATTTT. The encoded protein is CASSSDSYSNQPQHF.